One sample yielded the 5 T cell receptor beta chains listed below, sequenced in a study of cytomegalovirus exposure and HLA in healthy donors. PCR involved 60 Vbeta and 13 Jbeta primers. TCRdb's copy holds only in-frame clones and misses some; the assay was immunoSEQ multiplex PCR. The table shows approximately 200,000 clones, with 84% occurring only once. The sample comprised PBMCs. All receptors come from a boy younger than 18 in good health and CMV-seronegative.

The V call is TRBV13, the J call TRBJ2-5; a possible D gene is TRBD1 (6 bases). Germline values: CDR1 PRHDT, CDR2 FYEKMQ (reference sequence). The CDR3 loop spans 17 amino acids. V lost 3 bases, J lost 0 bases, and 17 bases lay in between. The CDR3 reads CASSFLSTGSYQETQYF. The DNA of the CDR3 is TGTGCCAGCAGCTTCCTTTCGACAGGCTCGTACCAAGAGACCCAGTACTTC.

The V and J genes are TRBV5-4 and TRBJ1-2; 11 bases line up with TRBD1. Germline V gene sequence: CDR1 SGHNT, CDR2 YYREEE (reference sequence). This CDR3 has 15 residues. J lost 7 bases, V lost 0 bases, and 5 bases had no gene match. CDR3 in amino acids: CASSLGGQGARGYTF. In nucleotides, the CDR3 is TGTGCCAGCAGCTTGGGAGGACAGGGGGCGCGTGGCTACACCTTC.

V gene TRBV7-2 combines with J gene TRBJ1-1; D not certain. V shed 1 base and J shed 5 bases, with 8 bases lying between them. Germline assignment: CDR1 SGHTA and CDR2 FQGNSA. The CDR3 has 13 residues. DNA of the CDR3: TGTGCCAGCAGCTTAGGCTCAGGTACTGAAGCTTTCTTT. Its protein product is CASSLGSGTEAFF.

The chain links TRBV4-3 to TRBJ2-7; 11 bases fit TRBD2. Trimming at V came to 1 base and at J to 2 bases, leaving 10 bases not matched to a gene. This CDR3 contains 18 residues. Looked up from germline, CDR1 is LGHNA and CDR2 is YSLEER. CDR3 sequence: CASSQALLAGAQAYEQYF. CDR3 DNA sequence: TGCGCCAGCAGCCAAGCGTTACTAGCGGGGGCCCAAGCCTACGAGCAGTACTTC.

The gene calls are TRBV7-2 and TRBJ1-2; D gene ambiguous. The CDR3 totals 14 residues. CDR1 and CDR2 from the germline V gene are SGHTA and FQGNSA. Trimming cost V 0 bases and J 2 bases, with 7 bases left between them. The CDR3 nucleotides are TGTGCCAGCAGCTTAGCCCCGAGGAACTATGGCTACACCTTC. Translation gives CASSLAPRNYGYTF.